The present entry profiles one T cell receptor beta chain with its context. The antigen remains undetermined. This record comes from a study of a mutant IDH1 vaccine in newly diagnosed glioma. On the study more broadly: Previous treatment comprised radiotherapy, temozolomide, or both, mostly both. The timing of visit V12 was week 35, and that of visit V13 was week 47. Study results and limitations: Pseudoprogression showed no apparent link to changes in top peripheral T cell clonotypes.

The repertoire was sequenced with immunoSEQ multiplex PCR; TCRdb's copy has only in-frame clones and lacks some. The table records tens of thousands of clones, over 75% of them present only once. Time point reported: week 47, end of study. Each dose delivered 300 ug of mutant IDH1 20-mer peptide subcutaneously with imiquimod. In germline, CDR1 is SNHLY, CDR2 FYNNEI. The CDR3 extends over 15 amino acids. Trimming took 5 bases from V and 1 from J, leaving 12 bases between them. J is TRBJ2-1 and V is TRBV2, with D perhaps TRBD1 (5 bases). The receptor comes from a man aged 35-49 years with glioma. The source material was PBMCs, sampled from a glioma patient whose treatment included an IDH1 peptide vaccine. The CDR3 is CASSRRGGSYNEQFF. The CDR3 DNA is TGTGCCAGCAGTAGAAGGGGCGGATCCTACAATGAGCAGTTCTTC.